Below, 21 T cell receptor beta chains from the same sample are listed, as sequenced in a study of early T cells in non-severe SARS-CoV-2 infection. From the 5' RACE reads, TCRdb called clonotypes with MiXCR, one entry per CDR3 protein. In the table there are 87,000 or so distinct CDR3 sequences, 9% to 15% of which are singletons. Material for sequencing was whole blood. All receptors come from an adult who was a healthcare worker with PCR-confirmed SARS-CoV-2 infection or an uninfected control (not recorded which).

This chain connects TRBV10-2 to TRBJ2-3, with no clear D. The germline gives CDR1 WSHSY, CDR2 SAAADI. The CDR3 has 15 residues. V shed 3 bases and J shed 0 bases, with 10 bases lying between them. This CDR3 is CASSEGRTSTDTQYF. CDR3 bases: TGCGCCAGCAGTGAAGGGCGTACTAGCACAGATACGCAGTATTTT.

The table lists this clonotype with many counts. This chain joins TRBV7-9 and TRBJ2-3; unclear D gene. Germline CDR1 and CDR2: SEHNR and FQNEAQ (reference sequence). The V end was cut by 10 bases, the J end by 1 base, with 9 bases between. The CDR3 is made up of 12 amino acids. This CDR3 reads CATAVRTDTQYF. The CDR3 DNA reads TGTGCCACGGCGGTCCGCACAGATACGCAGTATTTT.

J is TRBJ2-7 and V is TRBV6-2 or TRBV6-3, with TRBD1 as a possible D gene (6 bases). The CDR3 sequence is 12 residues long. Germline CDR1 reads MNHEY; CDR2 reads SVGEGT. Trimming removed 2 bases from V and 6 bases from J, with 8 bases in between. The CDR3 region is CASSYLDSEQYF. The CDR3 nucleotides read TGTGCCAGCAGTTACCTGGACAGCGAGCAGTACTTC.

V is TRBV7-9 and J is TRBJ2-1, with D hard to call. The CDR3 has 16 residues. Germline V gene lookup returns CDR1 SEHNR and CDR2 FQNEAQ (reference sequence). Trimming stripped 1 base from V and 0 bases from J, with 10 bases between. The CDR3, as DNA: TGTGCCAGCAGCTTAGATCCAGGCCGCTCCTACAATGAGCAGTTCTTC. Its protein is CASSLDPGRSYNEQFF. Drawing the rest from reference TRBV7-9 and TRBJ2-1, the complete variable domain is DTGVSQNPRHKITKRGQNVTFRCDPISEHNRLYWYRQTLGQGPEFLTYFQNEAQLEKSRLLSDRFSAERPKGSFSTLEIQRTEQGDSAMYLCASSLDPGRSYNEQFFGPGTRLTVL.

A few counts support this clonotype. The chain joins TRBV5-1 to TRBJ2-1; the match to TRBD2 covers 10 bases. Germline loops: CDR1 SGHRS, CDR2 YFSETQ. Trimming removed 4 bases from V and 8 bases from J; junction bases left unmatched: 6. The CDR3 consists of 14 residues. Written as DNA, the CDR3 is TGCGCCAGCAGCGACCCTAGCGGGAGTTATGAGCAGTTCTTC. This encodes CASSDPSGSYEQFF.

In its sample, this clonotype was seen a few times. The rearrangement joins TRBV12-3 or TRBV12-4 to TRBJ1-5; D possibly corresponds to TRBD1 (5 bases). CDR3 length equals 19 residues. V was pared by 2 bases and J by 3 bases, with 23 bases between. The CDR3 bases are TGTGCCAGCAGTTTACGCCTCTCGGGGGTAGTAGGTATCAATCAGCCCCAGCATTTT. Translating it yields CASSLRLSGVVGINQPQHF.

J is TRBJ2-5 and V is TRBV20-1, with 10 bases lining up with TRBD1. CDR1 DFQATT and CDR2 SNEGSKA come from the germline V gene (reference sequence). The ends lost 5 bases at V and 4 bases at J; junction bases unmatched: 16. The CDR3 extends over 17 amino acids. In DNA, the CDR3 is TGCAGTGCTCAGGGACAGGGGAAAGAACTAGCGCCAGAGACCCAGTACTTC. Amino acids: CSAQGQGKELAPETQYF.

This clonotype was observed many times. The J gene is TRBJ2-3, the V gene TRBV4-1; D unresolved. V lost 0 bases to trimming and J lost 2 bases, with 9 bases between them. This CDR3 comprises 15 residues. Germline V gives CDR1 MGHRA, CDR2 YSYEKL. As DNA, the CDR3 is TGCGCCAGCAGCCAAGATTGGGTGTTCACAGATACGCAGTATTTT. It is translated as CASSQDWVFTDTQYF.

This clonotype has only a few counts. This rearrangement joins TRBV5-1 to TRBJ2-1, with 9 bases matching TRBD2. Germline V gene data show CDR1 as SGHRS and CDR2 as YFSETQ. The trim removed 6 bases at V and 5 bases at J, leaving 6 bases unmatched. This CDR3 region has 14 residues. CDR3 in DNA: TGCGCCAGCACCCCCCGACTAGCGGACAATGAGCAGTTCTTC. This gives the protein CASTPRLADNEQFF.

This clonotype occurred a few times. The chain recombines TRBV20-1 with TRBJ2-7; TRBD2 is a possible D gene (6 bases). CDR1 is DFQATT and CDR2 is SNEGSKA in the germline V gene (reference sequence). This CDR3 has 14 amino acids. The V and J ends lost 3 bases and 5 bases respectively, with 17 bases between them. The CDR3 reads CSASVSSAIHEQYF. The CDR3 nucleotides are TGCAGTGCTAGCGTGTCTAGCGCAATCCACGAGCAGTACTTC.

This clonotype was picked up many times. This chain links TRBV29-1 with TRBJ2-7; 7 bases are a match to TRBD2. The V segment lost 4 bases and the J segment 0 bases; nucleotides outside the gene matches: 3. The CDR3 covers 13 residues. From germline, CDR1 is SQVTM and CDR2 ANQGSEA. The CDR3 DNA is TGCAGCGTTGGGGAGGGGCCCTCCTACGAGCAGTACTTC. This sequence encodes CSVGEGPSYEQYF.

This chain uses TRBV7-9 with TRBJ1-5; TRBD1 might be the D (5 bases). CDR3 length: 13 amino acids. Looked up from germline, CDR1 is SEHNR and CDR2 is FQNEAQ (reference sequence). The V end was cut by 3 bases, the J end by 5 bases, with 8 bases between. The CDR3 protein is CASSFRADQPQHF. The CDR3 region has the DNA TGTGCCAGCAGCTTCAGGGCCGATCAGCCCCAGCATTTT. Using reference TRBV7-9 and TRBJ1-5 for the parts outside the CDR3, the full variable domain is DTGVSQNPRHKITKRGQNVTFRCDPISEHNRLYWYRQTLGQGPEFLTYFQNEAQLEKSRLLSDRFSAERPKGSFSTLEIQRTEQGDSAMYLCASSFRADQPQHFGDGTRLSIL.

The V gene is TRBV3-1, the J gene TRBJ2-7; tentative D call: TRBD1 (5 bases). CDR1 is LGHDT and CDR2 is YNNKEL in the germline V gene (reference sequence). The ends were cut back, 4 bases at V and 1 base at J, with 17 bases in the middle. CDR3 length: 16 residues. Written as DNA, the CDR3 is TGTGCCAGCAGCCCAAGGGGCAGGAAATATTCCTACGAGCAGTACTTC. Encoded protein: CASSPRGRKYSYEQYF.

This clonotype was seen a few times. The gene calls are TRBV18 and TRBJ1-5; D is ambiguous. The CDR3 covers 16 residues. V was pared by 4 bases and J by 7 bases, with 20 bases between. Germline V gives CDR1 KGHSH, CDR2 LQKENI. The CDR3 is CASSQDRHGDGQPQHF. CDR3 nucleotides: TGTGCCAGCTCACAAGACCGACATGGGGATGGGCAGCCCCAGCATTTT.

The V and J genes are TRBV18 and TRBJ2-5, with 8 bases aligning to TRBD1. Germline values: CDR1 KGHSH, CDR2 LQKENI. The CDR3 runs 13 residues. The V segment lost 3 bases and the J segment 5 bases; nucleotides outside the gene matches: 2. This chain's CDR3 is CASSPAGGETQYF. The CDR3 DNA sequence: TGTGCCAGCTCACCGGCAGGGGGCGAGACCCAGTACTTC.

The chain couples TRBV29-1 to TRBJ2-2; possible D gene TRBD2, 5 bases. CDR1 and CDR2 (germline): SQVTM, ANQGSEA. The CDR3 sequence is 14 residues long. V lost 5 bases and J lost 1, with 11 bases in between. Here the CDR3 reads CSVQAVMNTGELFF. The DNA of the CDR3 is TGCAGCGTTCAAGCGGTTATGAACACCGGGGAGCTGTTTTTT.

About this clonotype itself: A much more abundant neighbour one base away suggests this may be a read error. The rearrangement uses TRBV7-2 and TRBJ2-5; 8 bases map to TRBD1. The CDR3 has 17 amino acids. Per the germline V gene, CDR1 is SGHTA and CDR2 is FQGNSA. CDR3 DNA: TGTGCCAGCAGCTTAAAGAGGACAGGGTCTGGGCAAGGGACCCAGTACTTC. Translating it yields CASSLKRTGSGQGTQYF.

The chain combines TRBV27 with TRBJ1-5; the D gene is possibly TRBD1 (6 bases). Germline V gene lookup returns CDR1 MNHEY and CDR2 SMNVEV (reference sequence). The CDR3 consists of 14 residues. The V and J ends lost 5 bases and 1 base respectively, with 9 bases between them. The CDR3: CASSRTGSNQPQHF. The CDR3 DNA sequence: TGTGCCAGCAGTCGAACAGGGAGCAATCAGCCCCAGCATTTT.

This clonotype was detected a few times. The V gene is TRBV2, the J gene TRBJ2-7; 7 nucleotides match TRBD2. This CDR3 contains 15 residues. Trimming cost V 7 bases and J 1 base; bases outside gene matches: 10. Germline loops: CDR1 SNHLY, CDR2 FYNNEI. CDR3 sequence: CASNQREGSSYEQYF. The CDR3 coding sequence is TGTGCCAGCAACCAAAGGGAGGGTTCTTCCTACGAGCAGTACTTC. The full variable domain, its missing parts supplied by reference TRBV2 and TRBJ2-7, is EPEVTQTPSHQVTQMGQEVILRCVPISNHLYFYWYRQILGQKVEFLVSFYNNEISEKSEIFDDQFSVERPDGSNFTLKIRSTKLEDSAMYFCASNQREGSSYEQYFGPGTRLTVT.

This clonotype was counted at least ten times. The chain recombines TRBV10-3 with TRBJ2-7; 8 bases align to TRBD1. Germline lookup yields CDR1 ENHRY and CDR2 SYGVKD. The CDR3 is 12 amino acids. J lost 3 bases, V lost 5 bases, and 0 bases had no gene match. The DNA for the CDR3 is TGTGCCATCAGTACAGGGGGCTACGAGCAGTACTTC. It specifies CAISTGGYEQYF.

This chain joins TRBV7-9 and TRBJ2-3; 7 bases match TRBD1. Losses at the gene ends were 5 bases for V and 11 bases for J; bases not matched to a gene: 7. Germline values: CDR1 SEHNR, CDR2 FQNEAQ (reference sequence). The CDR3 length is 12 residues. The CDR3 reads CASSKDRVEQYF. The CDR3 DNA reads as TGTGCCAGCAGCAAAGACAGGGTTGAGCAGTATTTT.